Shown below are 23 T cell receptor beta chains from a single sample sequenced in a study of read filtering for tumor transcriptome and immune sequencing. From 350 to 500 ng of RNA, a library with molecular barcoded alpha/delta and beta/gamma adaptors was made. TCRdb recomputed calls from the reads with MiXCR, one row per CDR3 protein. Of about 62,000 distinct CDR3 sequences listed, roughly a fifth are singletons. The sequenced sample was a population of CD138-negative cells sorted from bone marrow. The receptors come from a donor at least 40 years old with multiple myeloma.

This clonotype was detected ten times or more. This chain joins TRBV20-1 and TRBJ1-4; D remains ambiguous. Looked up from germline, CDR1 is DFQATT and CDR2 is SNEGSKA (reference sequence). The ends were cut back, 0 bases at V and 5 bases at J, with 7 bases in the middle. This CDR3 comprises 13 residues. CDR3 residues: CSARDQQNEKLFF. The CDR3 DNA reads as TGCAGTGCTAGAGATCAACAGAATGAAAAACTGTTTTTT.

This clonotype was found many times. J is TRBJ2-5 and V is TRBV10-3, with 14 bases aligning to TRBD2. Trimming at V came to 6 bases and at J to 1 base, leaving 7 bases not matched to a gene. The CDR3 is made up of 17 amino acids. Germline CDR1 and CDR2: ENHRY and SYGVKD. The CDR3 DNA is TGTGCCATCAGCGGACTAGCGGGGGGACCCATCCAAGAGACCCAGTACTTC. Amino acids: CAISGLAGGPIQETQYF.

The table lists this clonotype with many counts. The CDR3 DNA sequence: TGTGCCACCAGCAGTTTCCGACTAGCGGGACCGAACACCGGGGAGCTGTTTTTT. Encoded protein: CATSSFRLAGPNTGELFF. The J gene is TRBJ2-2, the V gene TRBV15; the match to TRBD2 covers 11 bases. Losses at the gene ends were 3 bases for V and 0 bases for J; bases not matched to a gene: 6. Per the germline V gene, CDR1 is LNHNV and CDR2 is YYDKDF (reference sequence). The CDR3 extends over 18 amino acids.

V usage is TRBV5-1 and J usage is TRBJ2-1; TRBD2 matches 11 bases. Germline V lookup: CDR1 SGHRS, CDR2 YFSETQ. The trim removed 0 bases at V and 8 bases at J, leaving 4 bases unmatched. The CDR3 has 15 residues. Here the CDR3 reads CASSLDLAGGDEQFF. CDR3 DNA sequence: TGCGCCAGCAGCTTGGACCTAGCGGGAGGCGATGAGCAGTTCTTC. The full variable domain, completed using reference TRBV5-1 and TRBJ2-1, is KAGVTQTPRYLIKTRGQQVTLSCSPISGHRSVSWYQQTPGQGLQFLFEYFSETQRNKGNFPGRFSGRQFSNSRSEMNVSTLELGDSALYLCASSLDLAGGDEQFFGPGTRLTVL.

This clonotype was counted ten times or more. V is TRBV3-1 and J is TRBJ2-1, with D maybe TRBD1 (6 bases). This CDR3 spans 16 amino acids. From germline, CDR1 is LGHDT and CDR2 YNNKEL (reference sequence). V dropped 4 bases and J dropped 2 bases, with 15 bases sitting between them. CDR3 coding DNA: TGTGCCAGCAGCCCTGCTAGCTGGGGGCCCTACAATGAGCAGTTCTTC. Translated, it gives CASSPASWGPYNEQFF.

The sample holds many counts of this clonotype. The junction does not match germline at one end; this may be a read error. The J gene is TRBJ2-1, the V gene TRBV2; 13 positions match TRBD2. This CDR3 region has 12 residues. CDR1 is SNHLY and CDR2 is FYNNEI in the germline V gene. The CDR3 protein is CASSETSGRPPF. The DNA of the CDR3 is TGTGCCAGCAGTGAGACTAGCGGGAGGCCACCCTTC.

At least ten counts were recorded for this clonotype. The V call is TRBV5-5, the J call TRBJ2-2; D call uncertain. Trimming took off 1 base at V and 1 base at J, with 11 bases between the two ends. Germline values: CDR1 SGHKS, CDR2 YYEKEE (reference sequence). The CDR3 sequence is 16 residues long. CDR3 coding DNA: TGTGCCAGCAGCTTGTCTTGGACGGAGAACACCGGGGAGCTGTTTTTT. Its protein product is CASSLSWTENTGELFF.

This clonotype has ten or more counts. The CDR3 DNA sequence: TGCAGCGCTGATTCTGGAAACACCATATATTTT. Translation: CSADSGNTIYF. J is TRBJ1-3 and V is TRBV29-1; no definite D call. Trimming removed 7 bases at V and 1 base at J, with 5 bases between. CDR3 length: 11 residues. Germline-derived CDR1 and CDR2 are SQVTM and ANQGSEA.

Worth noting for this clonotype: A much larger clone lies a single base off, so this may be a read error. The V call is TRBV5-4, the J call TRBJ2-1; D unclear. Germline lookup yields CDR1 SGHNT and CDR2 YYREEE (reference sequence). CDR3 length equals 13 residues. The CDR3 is CASSLLPGHEQLF. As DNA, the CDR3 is TGTGCCAGCAGCCTACTTCCTGGGCATGAGCAGCTCTTC.

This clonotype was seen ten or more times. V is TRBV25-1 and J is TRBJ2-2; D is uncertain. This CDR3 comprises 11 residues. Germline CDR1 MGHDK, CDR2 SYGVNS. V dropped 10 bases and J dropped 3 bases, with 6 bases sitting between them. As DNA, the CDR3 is TGTGCCACCGGGTACACCGGGGAGCTGTTTTTT. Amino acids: CATGYTGELFF.

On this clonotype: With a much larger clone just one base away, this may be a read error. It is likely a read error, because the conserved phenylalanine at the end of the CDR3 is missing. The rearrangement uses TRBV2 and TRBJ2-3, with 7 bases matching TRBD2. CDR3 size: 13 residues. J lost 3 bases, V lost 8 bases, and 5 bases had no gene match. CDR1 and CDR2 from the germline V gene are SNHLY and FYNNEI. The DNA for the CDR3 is TGTGCCAGCCGGTGGGGGGGAACAGATACGCAGTATTTA. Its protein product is CASRWGGTDTQYL.

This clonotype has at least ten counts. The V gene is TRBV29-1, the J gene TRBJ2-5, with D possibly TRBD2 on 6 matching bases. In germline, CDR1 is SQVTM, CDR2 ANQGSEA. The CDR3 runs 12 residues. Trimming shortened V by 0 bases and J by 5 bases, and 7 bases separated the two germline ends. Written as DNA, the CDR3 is TGCAGCGTTGAAGAGAGCGGGGAGACCCAGTACTTC. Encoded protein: CSVEESGETQYF.

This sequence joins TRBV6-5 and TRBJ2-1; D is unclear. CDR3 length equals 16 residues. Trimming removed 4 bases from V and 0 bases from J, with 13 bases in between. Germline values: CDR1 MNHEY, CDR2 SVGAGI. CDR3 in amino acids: CASSFREMPSYNEQFF. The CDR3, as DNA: TGTGCCAGCAGTTTCCGAGAGATGCCCTCCTACAATGAGCAGTTCTTC.

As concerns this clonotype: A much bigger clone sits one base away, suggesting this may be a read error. The CDR3 sequence: CASSVIVTSEAFF. As DNA, the CDR3 is TGCGCCAGCAGCGTAATAGTGACGTCCGAAGCTTTCTTT. This chain links TRBV5-1 with TRBJ1-1; D ambiguous. V dropped 4 bases and J dropped 8 bases, with 15 bases sitting between them. The CDR3 totals 13 residues. CDR1 is SGHRS, CDR2 YFSETQ, per germline.

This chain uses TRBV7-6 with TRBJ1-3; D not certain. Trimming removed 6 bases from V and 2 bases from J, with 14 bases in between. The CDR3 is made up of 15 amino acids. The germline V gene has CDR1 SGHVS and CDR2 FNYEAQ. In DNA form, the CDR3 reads TGTGCCAGCAGTCTAAGCGGGTCAACTGGAAACACCATATATTTT. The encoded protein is CASSLSGSTGNTIYF.

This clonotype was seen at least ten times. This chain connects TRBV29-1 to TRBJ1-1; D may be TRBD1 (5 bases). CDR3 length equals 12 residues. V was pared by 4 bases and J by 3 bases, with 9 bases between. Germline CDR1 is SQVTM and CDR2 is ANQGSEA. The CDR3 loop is CSVGKQDTEAFF. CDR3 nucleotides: TGCAGCGTTGGGAAACAGGACACTGAAGCTTTCTTT.

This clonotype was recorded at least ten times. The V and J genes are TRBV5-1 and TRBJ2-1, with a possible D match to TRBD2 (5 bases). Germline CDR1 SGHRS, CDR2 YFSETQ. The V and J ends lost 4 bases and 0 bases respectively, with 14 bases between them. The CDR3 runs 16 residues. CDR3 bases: TGCGCCAGCAGCCTGGTCGGACTGAGCTCCTACAATGAGCAGTTCTTC. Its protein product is CASSLVGLSSYNEQFF. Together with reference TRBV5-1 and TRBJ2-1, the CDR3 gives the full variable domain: KAGVTQTPRYLIKTRGQQVTLSCSPISGHRSVSWYQQTPGQGLQFLFEYFSETQRNKGNFPGRFSGRQFSNSRSEMNVSTLELGDSALYLCASSLVGLSSYNEQFFGPGTRLTVL.

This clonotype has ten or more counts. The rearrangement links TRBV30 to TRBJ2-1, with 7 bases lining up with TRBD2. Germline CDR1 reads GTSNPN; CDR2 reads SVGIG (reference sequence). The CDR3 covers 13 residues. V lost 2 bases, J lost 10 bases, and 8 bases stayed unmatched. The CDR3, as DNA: TGTGCCTGGAGTTCTAGCGGACTGAGGGAGCAGTTCTTC. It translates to CAWSSSGLREQFF.

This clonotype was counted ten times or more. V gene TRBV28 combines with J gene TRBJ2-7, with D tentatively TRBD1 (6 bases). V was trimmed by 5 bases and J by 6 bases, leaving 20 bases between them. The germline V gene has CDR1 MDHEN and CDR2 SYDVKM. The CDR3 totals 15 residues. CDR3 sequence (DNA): TGTGCCAGCAGTACCCAGACAGGTTTCCGGGGCGAGCAGTACTTC. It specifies CASSTQTGFRGEQYF.

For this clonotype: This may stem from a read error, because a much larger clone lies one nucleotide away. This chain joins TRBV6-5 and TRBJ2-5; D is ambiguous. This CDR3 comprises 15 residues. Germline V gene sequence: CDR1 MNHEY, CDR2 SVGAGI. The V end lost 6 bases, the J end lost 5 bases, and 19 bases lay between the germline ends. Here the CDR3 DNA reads TGTGCCAGCAGGCAAAGCCTGGCAAGAACGGAGACCCAGTACTTC. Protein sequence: CASRQSLARTETQYF.

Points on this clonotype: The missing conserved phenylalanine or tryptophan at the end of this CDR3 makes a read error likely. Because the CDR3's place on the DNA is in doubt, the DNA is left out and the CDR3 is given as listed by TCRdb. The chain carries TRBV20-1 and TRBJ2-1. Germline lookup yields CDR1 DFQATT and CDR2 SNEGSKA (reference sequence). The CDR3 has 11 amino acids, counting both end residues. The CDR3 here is CSATAYNEQLL.

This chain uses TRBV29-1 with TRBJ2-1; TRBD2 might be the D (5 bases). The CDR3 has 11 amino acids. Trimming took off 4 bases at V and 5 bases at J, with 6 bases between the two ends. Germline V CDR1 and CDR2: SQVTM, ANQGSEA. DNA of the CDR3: TGCAGCGTTGGGGAGAACAATGAGCAGTTCTTC. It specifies CSVGENNEQFF.

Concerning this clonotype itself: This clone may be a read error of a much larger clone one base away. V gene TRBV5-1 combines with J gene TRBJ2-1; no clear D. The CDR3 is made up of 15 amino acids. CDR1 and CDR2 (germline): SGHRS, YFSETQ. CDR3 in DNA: TGCGCCAGCAGCCACCTGGGTGACTCCTACAATGAGCAGCTCTTC. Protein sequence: CASSHLGDSYNEQLF.